The 28 T cell receptor beta chains below all came from one sample that was sequenced in a study of T cell changes during pregnancy in multiple sclerosis. Measured with immunoSEQ multiplex PCR; TCRdb has only the in-frame clones, and not every one. The table shows over 85,000 clones, with roughly 91% occurring only once. The material was peripheral blood, obtained after pregnancy. These receptor sequences come from a female donor in good health, enrolled as a control in a pregnancy study.

The rearrangement joins TRBV10-3 to TRBJ1-2, with 8 bases fitting TRBD1. The junction had 11 bases not matched to a gene; V was cut back by 6 bases and J by 5 bases. The CDR3 contains 15 residues. Germline values: CDR1 ENHRY, CDR2 SYGVKD. CDR3 amino acids: CAIRETPGQGYGYTF. CDR3 DNA sequence: TGTGCCATCAGGGAGACCCCCGGACAGGGTTATGGCTACACCTTC.

V is TRBV7-2 and J is TRBJ2-7, with 8 bases identical to TRBD1. CDR3 length: 15 residues. V trimming: 4 bases; J trimming: 3 bases; junction bases outside the gene matches: 8. The V gene's germline CDR1 is SGHTA and CDR2 FQGNSA. The CDR3 bases are TGTGCCAGCAGCTCGATCTTTGGACAGGGCTACGAGCAGTACTTC. Translation gives CASSSIFGQGYEQYF.

This clone came up once. Other DNA sequences in this sample translate to the same CDR3. This rearrangement joins TRBV7-2 to TRBJ1-6, with D possibly being TRBD1 (6 bases). Germline values: CDR1 SGHTA, CDR2 FQGNSA. V gave up 5 bases and J gave up 7 bases, with 21 bases separating them. The CDR3 is 17 residues long. In DNA form, the CDR3 reads TGTGCCAGCAGCCGGACCCTAGGGCCGGGGGGCAATTCACCCCTCCACTTT. As protein: CASSRTLGPGGNSPLHF.

This sequence joins TRBV27 and TRBJ1-6; TRBD1 matches at 7 bases. Per germline, CDR1 MNHEY and CDR2 SMNVEV (reference sequence). V lost 6 bases to trimming and J lost 8 bases; unmatched junction nucleotides: 7. The CDR3 has 14 amino acids. The CDR3 sequence: CASSQTGPDSPLHF. CDR3 coding DNA: TGTGCCAGCAGCCAGACAGGGCCGGATTCACCCCTCCACTTT.

J is TRBJ1-1 and V is TRBV10-3, with TRBD1 matching 8 bases. CDR1 is ENHRY, CDR2 SYGVKD, per germline. The CDR3 contains 14 residues. The ends lost 2 bases at V and 8 bases at J; junction bases unmatched: 7. CDR3 bases: TGTGCCATCAGTGAGGGGACAGGCCAATTCGAAGCTTTCTTT. Protein product: CAISEGTGQFEAFF.

This rearrangement joins TRBV9 to TRBJ1-2; perhaps TRBD1 as D (5 bases). The V gene's germline CDR1 is SGDLS and CDR2 YYNGEE. The CDR3 runs 15 residues. The V and J ends lost 0 bases and 4 bases respectively, with 13 bases between them. CDR3 residues: CASSVVSGPSYGYTF. Here the CDR3 DNA reads TGTGCCAGCAGCGTAGTATCAGGGCCGAGCTATGGCTACACCTTC.

The J gene is TRBJ1-5, the V gene TRBV7-8; D possibly corresponds to TRBD1 (5 bases). The germline V gene encodes CDR1 SGHVS and CDR2 FQNEAQ. The CDR3 length is 14 residues. Trimming pared 4 bases from V and 3 bases from J, leaving 10 bases between. Here the CDR3 DNA reads TGTGCCAGCAGCTGGCAGGGAAACAATCAGCCCCAGCATTTT. It specifies CASSWQGNNQPQHF.

The V gene is TRBV6-4, the J gene TRBJ2-1; D gene uncertain. The CDR3 covers 14 residues. Germline V CDR1 and CDR2: MRHNA, SNTAGT. The V and J ends lost 5 bases and 0 bases respectively, with 8 bases between them. CDR3 in DNA: TGTGCCAGCAGTAAAAGCCTCTCCTACAATGAGCAGTTCTTC. Protein: CASSKSLSYNEQFF.

The chain is built from TRBV14 and TRBJ1-6, with 7 positions matching TRBD1. This CDR3 spans 17 amino acids. Germline lookup yields CDR1 SGHDN and CDR2 FVKESK. The junction had 7 bases not matched to a gene; V was cut back by 4 bases and J by 1 base. DNA of the CDR3: TGTGCCAGCAGCCGCGGGGCAGGGGGTTCCTATAATTCACCCCTCCACTTT. Translation: CASSRGAGGSYNSPLHF.

V is TRBV10-1 and J is TRBJ2-3; D is unresolved. V dropped 4 bases and J dropped 0 bases, with 5 bases sitting between them. The germline CDR1 and CDR2 sequences are WNHNN and SYGVQD (reference sequence). This CDR3 has 13 residues. The CDR3 loop is CASSGQSTDTQYF. CDR3 nucleotides: TGCGCCAGCAGTGGGCAGAGCACAGATACGCAGTATTTT.

The chain joins TRBV5-8 to TRBJ2-1; 7 bases are a match to TRBD1. Germline V gene data show CDR1 as SGHTS and CDR2 as YDEGEE. The length of the CDR3 is 13 residues. Trimming removed 4 bases from V and 3 bases from J; junction bases left unmatched: 1. The CDR3 DNA sequence: TGTGCCAGCAGCCAGGGGGACTACAATGAGCAGTTCTTC. This encodes CASSQGDYNEQFF.

This chain connects TRBV6-1 to TRBJ1-5; 7 nucleotides match TRBD1. The ends lost 3 bases at V and 9 bases at J; junction bases unmatched: 5. Germline CDR1 and CDR2: MNHNS and SASEGT. The CDR3 loop spans 13 amino acids. Here the CDR3 reads CASSDQQGLPQHF. CDR3 DNA: TGTGCCAGCAGTGACCAACAGGGGCTGCCCCAGCATTTT.

V usage is TRBV11-2 and J usage is TRBJ2-3; possible D gene TRBD2, 7 bases. The CDR3 spans 15 residues. Trimming stripped 5 bases from V and 2 bases from J, with 14 bases between. CDR1 and CDR2 from the germline V gene are SGHAT and FQNNGV. The CDR3 spells CASSMGGHSTDTQYF. The DNA of the CDR3 is TGTGCCAGCAGCATGGGGGGGCATTCCACAGATACGCAGTATTTT.

The chain couples TRBV19 to TRBJ2-5; TRBD2 might be the D (6 bases). The ends were cut back, 3 bases at V and 2 bases at J, with 10 bases in the middle. CDR3 size: 14 residues. From germline, CDR1 is LNHDA and CDR2 SQIVND (reference sequence). CDR3 sequence reads: CASSIIGGQETQYF. CDR3 coding DNA: TGTGCCAGTAGTATCATCGGGGGACAAGAGACCCAGTACTTC.

The sample holds one count of this clone. V and J are TRBV11-2 and TRBJ2-1; perhaps TRBD2 as D (6 bases). The germline V and J ends were trimmed by 5 bases and 3 bases, with 14 bases remaining between them. This CDR3 has 15 amino acids. Germline V CDR1 and CDR2: SGHAT, FQNNGV. The CDR3 coding sequence is TGTGCCAGCAGCGGGGGTGGCGGGGACTACAATGAGCAGTTCTTC. This sequence encodes CASSGGGGDYNEQFF. The full variable domain, completed using reference TRBV11-2 and TRBJ2-1, is EAGVAQSPRYKIIEKRQSVAFWCNPISGHATLYWYQQILGQGPKLLIQFQNNGVVDDSQLPKDRFSAERLKGVDSTLKIQPAKLEDSAVYLCASSGGGGDYNEQFFGPGTRLTVL.

This sequence joins TRBV19 and TRBJ2-1; weak D call: TRBD1 (6 bases). This CDR3 has 15 residues. V was clipped by 3 bases and J by 5 bases, with 14 bases between them. Germline CDR1 reads LNHDA; CDR2 reads SQIVND (reference sequence). CDR3 protein: CASSMGRDNNNEQFF. In DNA, the CDR3 is TGTGCCAGTAGTATGGGCCGGGACAATAACAATGAGCAGTTCTTC.

For the CDR3, the DNA is TGTGCCAGCAGTGAATGGAGGGTGGACGGCTACACCTTC. Translating it yields CASSEWRVDGYTF. This chain joins TRBV6-1 and TRBJ1-2; D gene ambiguous. In germline, CDR1 is MNHNS, CDR2 SASEGT. The V end was cut by 2 bases, the J end by 8 bases, with 12 bases between. The CDR3 runs 13 residues.

V usage is TRBV5-1 and J usage is TRBJ1-2; D unclear. The germline CDR1 and CDR2 sequences are SGHRS and YFSETQ. CDR3 length: 14 residues. The germline V and J ends were trimmed by 1 base and 6 bases, with 13 bases remaining between them. The CDR3 bases are TGCGCCAGCAGCTTGTCGGGAGGGAAGGATGGCTACACCTTC. Translated, it gives CASSLSGGKDGYTF.

This clone showed up just once. This rearrangement joins TRBV2 to TRBJ1-2; D is undetermined. The CDR3 is made up of 12 amino acids. Germline CDR1 SNHLY, CDR2 FYNNEI. The germline V and J ends were trimmed by 7 bases and 3 bases, with 9 bases remaining between them. CDR3 coding DNA: TGTGCCAGCACGGACGGGGACTATGGCTACACCTTC. Protein sequence: CASTDGDYGYTF.

The V and J genes are TRBV5-1 and TRBJ1-1; 8 bases map to TRBD1. The CDR3 totals 13 residues. Germline trimming cut 0 bases from V and 8 bases from J; bases unmatched to any gene: 3. CDR1 and CDR2 (germline): SGHRS, YFSETQ. CDR3 residues: CASSLAGGLEAFF. The CDR3 DNA is TGCGCCAGCAGCTTGGCAGGGGGCTTAGAAGCTTTCTTT.

V and J are TRBV6-5 and TRBJ1-6, with D uncertain. The CDR3 covers 15 residues. Germline-derived CDR1 and CDR2 are MNHEY and SVGAGI. V lost 6 bases and J lost 6, with 15 bases in between. The CDR3 region is CASSLNVQSNSPLHF. CDR3 coding DNA: TGTGCCAGCAGCTTAAACGTACAGTCTAATTCACCCCTCCACTTT.

The chain recombines TRBV4-2 with TRBJ2-1, with 10 bases matching TRBD1. This CDR3 region has 14 residues. The junction had 4 bases not matched to a gene; V was cut back by 7 bases and J by 4 bases. Germline V lookup: CDR1 LGHNA, CDR2 YNFKEQ. The CDR3 loop reads CASTGDRGYNEQFF. The CDR3 DNA sequence: TGTGCCAGCACAGGGGACAGGGGATACAATGAGCAGTTCTTC.

The chain combines TRBV5-6 with TRBJ2-2; 12 positions match TRBD2. Germline CDR1 and CDR2: SGHDT and YYEEEE. The CDR3 runs 16 residues. Trimming cost V 4 bases and J 6 bases; bases outside gene matches: 7. The CDR3 here is CASSLLAGGPPGELFF. The CDR3, as DNA: TGTGCCAGCAGCCTTCTAGCGGGGGGGCCCCCCGGGGAGCTGTTTTTT.

V is TRBV4-3 and J is TRBJ2-2; 11 positions agree with TRBD2. CDR1 and CDR2 from the germline V gene are LGHNA and YSLEER. This CDR3 is built from 19 residues. V dropped 2 bases and J dropped 9; count of bases not matched to a gene: 17. CDR3 residues: CASSQLTNVAGGEWWELFF. Here the CDR3 DNA reads TGCGCCAGCAGCCAACTAACAAACGTAGCGGGGGGGGAATGGTGGGAGCTGTTTTTT.

The rearrangement links TRBV18 to TRBJ2-1; 9 bases line up with TRBD2. CDR3 size: 16 residues. V gave up 3 bases and J gave up 3 bases; unmatched junction bases: 6. The germline gives CDR1 KGHSH, CDR2 LQKENI. The CDR3 here is CASSPTSSGIYNEQFF. CDR3 nucleotides: TGTGCCAGCTCACCCACCTCTAGCGGGATCTACAATGAGCAGTTCTTC.

The chain has TRBV7-9 and TRBJ2-3, with 8 positions matching TRBD1. The V and J ends lost 5 bases and 14 bases, in that order; junction bases with no gene match: 15. Germline V CDR1 and CDR2: SEHNR, FQNEAQ (reference sequence). This CDR3 contains 14 residues. The CDR3, as DNA: TGTGCCAGCAGCGCCATCACCGGACAGGGCCATGCGTATTTT. It encodes CASSAITGQGHAYF.

This clone was recorded a few times. CDR3 protein: CASSGGGLNTEAFF. CDR3 DNA sequence: TGTGCCAGCAGCGGGGGGGGACTGAACACTGAAGCTTTCTTT. The chain joins TRBV9 to TRBJ1-1; a weak D match, TRBD1 (5 bases). V lost 3 bases, J lost 0 bases, and 9 bases lay in between. Germline loops: CDR1 SGDLS, CDR2 YYNGEE. The CDR3 consists of 14 residues.

The chain uses TRBV5-1 and TRBJ2-2; D perhaps matches TRBD2 (7 bases). The ends were cut back, 4 bases at V and 7 bases at J, with 17 bases in the middle. Per germline, CDR1 SGHRS and CDR2 YFSETQ. The CDR3 spans 15 residues. The CDR3 region is CASSPYGGQGGELFF. CDR3 sequence (DNA): TGCGCCAGCAGCCCCTACGGGGGGCAAGGCGGGGAGCTGTTTTTT.